A selection of T cell receptor beta chains follows, all from one sample in a study of blood T cells in healthy people across ages. TCRdb itself ran the 5' RACE reads through MiXCR, one entry per CDR3 protein. The sample holds roughly 2 million distinct CDR3 sequences, around half seen once. Material: blood. These receptors all stem from a woman aged 35 to 49 in good health. Both conserved end residues are part of each CDR3.

TRBJ1-2,TRBV7-9,CASSLAMTGGYLNYGYTF
TRBJ2-3,TRBV7-3,CASSFSGSPDTQYF
TRBJ2-3,TRBV7-9,CASSLGEMGGTDTQYF
NA,TRBV4-3,CASSQDIGLAGNEQYF
TRBJ1-5,TRBV19,CASSIAGNNQPQHF
TRBJ2-3,TRBV7-2,CASSLAPTDTQYF
TRBJ1-5,TRBV10-3,CAISEREGQPQHF
TRBJ2-3,TRBV5-1,CASSSSTQGARKDTQYF
TRBJ2-3,TRBV28,CATLGDTQYF
TRBJ2-5,TRBV4-3,CASSQVWRSGNLYQETQYF
TRBJ1-2,TRBV28,CASRQEPYGYTF
TRBJ2-7,TRBV20-1,CSARDQGTYYEQYF
TRBJ2-7,TRBV7-2,CASTGQGSTYEQYF
TRBJ2-4,TRBV7-2,CASSSAWTVENIQYF
TRBJ1-6,TRBV6-6,CASSYQGGSASPLHF
TRBJ1-2,TRBV6-5,CASSFGFNYGYTF
TRBJ2-7,TRBV6-5,CASRDGAGGIYEQYF
TRBJ2-5,TRBV7-2,CASSLGDPHYQETQYF
NA,TRBV7-7,CASSLGGPQGETQYF
TRBJ2-5,TRBV7-6,CASSLAASGGVQETQYF
TRBJ2-7,TRBV2,CASRTTSYEQYF
TRBJ1-2,TRBV2,CASRSGGYTF
TRBJ1-4,TRBV27,CASSLWDRGEKLFF
TRBJ2-5,TRBV4-1,CASSLPRDGRQQETQYF
TRBJ2-3,TRBV20-1,CSALQGITDTQYF
TRBJ1-2,TRBV27,CASSSRLGHGCGYTF
TRBJ1-4,TRBV14,CASGQVGTVAEKLFF
TRBJ2-1,TRBV7-9,CASSLARGGGLNEQFF
TRBJ1-5,TRBV24-1,CATSEQHSNQPQHF
TRBJ1-1,TRBV9,CASSAPGRKNTEAFF
TRBJ1-6,TRBV27,CASREDAGLGSPLHF
TRBJ1-2,TRBV7-2,CALPLETARTSNYGYTF
TRBJ2-5,TRBV7-6,CASTLGKETQYF
TRBJ1-5,TRBV21-1,CASSKGGTGRNQPQHF
TRBJ1-4,TRBV5-5,CASRRTGPLEKLFF
TRBJ2-1,TRBV7-9,CASRKGGASYNEQFF
TRBJ2-1,TRBV7-9,CASSKVGEQFF
TRBJ2-1,TRBV7-2,CASSSYNPRGAEQFF
TRBJ1-6,TRBV2,CASSERTGAIGSPLHF
TRBJ2-4,TRBV2,CASASGGLIAKNIQYF
TRBJ2-5,TRBV7-9,CASSLAGVQQETQYF
TRBJ2-1,TRBV6-2/TRBV6-3,CASRTGLMEFF
TRBJ1-2,TRBV10-2,CASSESPDGGYTF
TRBJ2-1,TRBV7-2,CASSPRALLRDEQFF
TRBJ2-7,TRBV12-3/TRBV12-4,CASRKDTGGPYEQYF
TRBJ2-6,TRBV10-1,CASSIPGANVLTF
TRBJ2-5,TRBV2,CASNPSGETQYF
TRBJ2-5,TRBV29-1,CSVGGGASRRGETQYF